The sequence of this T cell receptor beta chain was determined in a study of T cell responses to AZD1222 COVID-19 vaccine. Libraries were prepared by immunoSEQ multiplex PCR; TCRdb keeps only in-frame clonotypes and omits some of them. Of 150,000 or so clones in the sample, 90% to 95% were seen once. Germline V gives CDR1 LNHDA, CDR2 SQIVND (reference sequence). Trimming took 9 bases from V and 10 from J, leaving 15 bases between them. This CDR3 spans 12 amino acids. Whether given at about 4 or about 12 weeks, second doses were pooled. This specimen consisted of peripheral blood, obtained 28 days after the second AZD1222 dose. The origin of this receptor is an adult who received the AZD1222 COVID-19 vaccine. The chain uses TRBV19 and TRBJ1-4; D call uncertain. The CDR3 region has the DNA TGTGCCAGCAGAAACCAGGCCGGAAAACTGTTTTTT. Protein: CASRNQAGKLFF.